These T cell receptor beta chains were read from a single sample in a study of blood T cell repertoires in COVID-19. The data were produced by immunoSEQ multiplex PCR, yet TCRdb's version contains in-frame clones alone and is incomplete. The profile shows around 250,000 clones, about nine tenths of them singletons. The sequenced sample consisted of PBMCs or T cells enriched from blood (not recorded which). The receptors were gathered from a human donor in a cohort exposed to, infected with or recovered from COVID-19 (not recorded which). The donor label of this sample is uncertain. CDR3s include the opening cysteine and the closing phenylalanine or tryptophan. A D gene is named only where the DNA matches it firmly.

CDR3 protein	CDR3 DNA	V gene	J gene	D gene
CASSLRGGPNYNSPLHF	TGCGCCAGCAGCTTGCGCGGGGGCCCCAACTATAATTCACCCCTCCACTTT	TRBV5-1	TRBJ1-6	NA
CATSDPKTGGDEKLFF	TGTGCCACCAGTGACCCCAAGACAGGGGGTGACGAAAAACTGTTTTTT	TRBV24-1	TRBJ1-4	TRBD1
CASSHPRAHNEQFF	TGTGCCAGCAGCCATCCGCGGGCCCACAATGAGCAGTTCTTC	TRBV14	TRBJ2-1	NA
CASRPTNTRGPQETQYF	TGTGCAAGTCGCCCCACCAATACGCGGGGGCCCCAAGAGACCCAGTACTTC	TRBV12-2	TRBJ2-5	NA
CASSLAYRTGSYEQYF	TGTGCCAGTAGTCTCGCTTACCGGACAGGGTCCTACGAGCAGTACTTC	TRBV19	TRBJ2-7	TRBD1
CASSQEGGGLKETQYF	TGTGCCAGCAGCCAAGAGGGCGGGGGTTTGAAAGAGACCCAGTACTTC	TRBV3-1/TRBV3-2	TRBJ2-5	TRBD2
CASSTRTGTGTGNTIYF	TGTGCCAGCAGCACACGTACCGGGACAGGGACTGGAAACACCATATATTTT	TRBV21-1	TRBJ1-3	NA
CASSYWTGYNEQFF	TGTGCCAGCAGTTACTGGACAGGTTACAATGAGCAGTTCTTC	TRBV25-1	TRBJ2-1	TRBD1
CASSATGGSYNEQFF	TGCGCCAGCAGCGCGACAGGGGGCTCCTACAATGAGCAGTTCTTC	TRBV5-1	TRBJ2-1	TRBD1
CASRSASGGQETQYF	TGTGCCAGCAGGTCGGCTAGCGGGGGCCAAGAGACCCAGTACTTC	TRBV6-5	TRBJ2-5	TRBD2
CASSSPSGQDEQFF	TGTGCCAGCAGCTCACCCTCCGGACAGGATGAGCAGTTCTTC	TRBV4-2	TRBJ2-1	TRBD1
CASSAGSGNTIYF	TGTGCCAGTAGCGCAGGGTCTGGAAACACCATATATTTT	TRBV19	TRBJ1-3	NA
CSVGTGFGYTF	TGCAGCGTCGGGACAGGATTCGGCTACACCTTC	TRBV29-1	TRBJ1-2	TRBD1